This T cell receptor (beta chain) is drawn from a study of blood T cell repertoires in COVID-19. At the level of the study: Spain, Italy and the United States supplied samples that represented acute and convalescent COVID-19.

Assay used: immunoSEQ multiplex PCR; TCRdb lists only in-frame clones, some missing. The repertoire includes 110,000 to 150,000 clones, 75% to 85% of them detected once, and approximately 3.5% sits in the top ten. Germline-derived CDR1 and CDR2 are SGHAT and FQNNGV. After removal of 6 bases from V and 4 bases from J, the junction contained 4 bases not matched to a gene. The CDR3 runs 14 residues. The specimen was peripheral blood. The origin of this receptor is a man aged 65-85 years who had recovered from COVID-19. The chain employs TRBV11-2 and TRBJ1-3; 9 nucleotides align to TRBD1. CDR3 sequence: CASRLGQGGNTIYF. The CDR3 DNA sequence: TGTGCCAGCAGATTGGGACAGGGCGGAAACACCATATATTTT.